This T cell receptor beta chain was captured in a study of CD8 T cells in Susac syndrome (dated by TCRdb to between 2018 and 2021). About the full investigation: The study used repertoire sequencing to test whether antigen drove CD8+ T cell activation and differentiation in Susac syndrome. The study compared CD8+ T cell repertoire clonality among about a dozen healthy donors, 14 Susac syndrome patients and 15 multiple sclerosis patients.

This clonotype was observed once. What antigen it recognizes has not been identified. One base away there is no much larger clone; base qualities are not given. Evidence from one read is weak. Points the paper makes about the study in general: The number of individuals in the TCR sequencing and HLA analysis was acknowledged as relatively small.

The CDR3, from cysteine to phenylalanine, totals 14 residues. The kept DNA is CDR3 alone, 42 bases in frame from the first base. Based on the germline V gene, the CDR1 and CDR2 sequences are SQVTM and ANQGSEA. Trimmed from V: 3 bases; trimmed from J: 5 bases; junction bases lacking a gene match: 8. RNA was extracted with the RNeasy kit and about 0.5 to 1 ug was reverse transcribed using random hexamers. The immunoSEQ multiplex PCR assay, which covers 54 Vbeta and 13 Jbeta segments, was used to amplify TCR beta CDR3 regions. Bias from PCR amplification was corrected by using a synthetic template baseline for primer optimization and for computational correction. Regarding the original processing steps: Reads were assigned to V, D and J genes according to IMGT and analyzed in immunoSEQ Analyzer, with only productive sequences retained. Clonality was calculated as one minus the Shannon entropy normalized by log2 of the number of productive unique sequences. For each patient and control, public and private clones were evaluated among the 100 most prevalent clones. Clones were defined as Susac-specific when absent from the healthy and MS cohorts, from 1,000 to 1,100 published viral clones and from other ImmuneACCESS disease sequences. TCRdb ran its own pipeline on the public reads, namely fastp trimming at Q25 and MiXCR clone calling, and kept in-frame beta chains. Under each unique CDR3 protein, matching rows form one entry showing the most common genes and DNA. The V and J calls reflect TCRdb's pipeline rather than the authors' work. The sample contains about 300,000 distinct CDR3 sequences, approximately 91% of them found a single time. The top ten hold approximately 0.18% of the sample.

Peripheral blood CD8+ and CD4+ T cells from healthy donors, Susac syndrome patients and multiple sclerosis patients were profiled by high-throughput TCR beta sequencing. Treatment-naive patients with stable or active relapsing-remitting disease fulfilling revised McDonald criteria were used as multiple sclerosis controls. Bulk CD8+ and CD4+ T cells were purified by magnetic negative isolation, while CD8+ TEMRA cells were enriched using FACS. Blood was collected in EDTA tubes and processed within 24 hours, with PBMCs isolated through density gradient centrifugation. PBMCs intended for TCR sequencing were cryopreserved in liquid nitrogen and thawed later in a water bath at 37 degrees C. A purity of at least 90% was achieved for sorted or isolated CD4+, CD8+ and CD8+ TEMRA cells.

The sequenced material came from CD8+ T cells from PBMCs. This sequence uses TRBV29-1 and TRBJ2-7, with TRBD1 identical over 9 junction bases. This clonotype was sampled from a human donor with multiple sclerosis. CDR3 sequence: CSVDFGTGRNEQYF. The DNA is as follows: TGCAGCGTTGATTTCGGGACAGGGCGAAACGAGCAGTACTTC.